This TCR beta chain was identified during a study of glioma-infiltrating T cells after dendritic cell vaccination. No glioblastoma patient carried an isocitrate dehydrogenase mutation. The CDR3 loop spans 17 amino acids. Trimming removed 8 bases from V and 7 bases from J; junction bases left unmatched: 13. Germline CDR1 reads SEHNR; CDR2 reads FQNEAQ (reference sequence). Sequenced by immunoSEQ multiplex PCR; TCRdb stores in-frame clones only, minus some. The repertoire holds around 58,000 clones, with about 81% as singletons. The clonotype originates from a human donor with glioblastoma. Sample: blood, taken before dendritic cell vaccination. The V gene is TRBV7-9, the J gene TRBJ2-1; 14 bases align to TRBD2. CDR3 in DNA: TGTGCCAGCTACTATTCCGGGACTAGCGGGGGATTGAATGAGCAGTTCTTC. This encodes CASYYSGTSGGLNEQFF.